The 4 T cell receptor beta chains reported below all come from one sample, sequenced in a study of blood T cell repertoires in COVID-19. Generated by immunoSEQ multiplex PCR, the TCRdb table keeps only in-frame clones and is missing some. The repertoire has approximately 280,000 clones, around 83% of them found once; the top ten carry 5%. Sequenced input: PBMCs or T cells enriched from blood (not recorded which). The receptors here all came from a man in his forties who had been exposed to COVID-19.

The rearrangement joins TRBV11-3 to TRBJ2-1, with 12 bases aligning to TRBD1. V dropped 5 bases and J dropped 6; count of bases not matched to a gene: 14. Germline assignment: CDR1 SGHNT and CDR2 YENEEA. The CDR3 is made up of 18 amino acids. CDR3 nucleotides: TGTGCCAGCAGCGACCGGGACAGGGGGCGAAGAGGGCTCAATGAGCAGTTCTTC. This sequence encodes CASSDRDRGRRGLNEQFF. Variable domain in full (rest from reference TRBV11-3 and TRBJ2-1): EAGVVQSPRYKIIEKKQPVAFWCNPISGHNTLYWYLQNLGQGPELLIRYENEEAVDDSQLPKDRFSAERLKGVDSTLKIQPAELGDSAVYLCASSDRDRGRRGLNEQFFGPGTRLTVL.

The V call is TRBV29-1, the J call TRBJ1-1; TRBD1 matches at 8 bases. Germline lookup yields CDR1 SQVTM and CDR2 ANQGSEA. The CDR3 loop spans 13 amino acids. The junction had 7 bases not matched to a gene; V was cut back by 4 bases and J by 6 bases. The CDR3 sequence is CSVGGQVGSEAFF. The DNA of the CDR3 is TGCAGCGTTGGGGGACAGGTAGGCTCTGAAGCTTTCTTT.

This clone showed up just once. The chain couples TRBV12-5 to TRBJ1-2; the D is unclear. The CDR3 runs 15 residues. V lost 1 base and J lost 4, with 13 bases in between. Germline lookup yields CDR1 LGHNT and CDR2 FRNRAP. In DNA, the CDR3 is TGTGCTAGTGGTTTGGCCCGCGGCAACCCCTATGGCTACACCTTC. Residues: CASGLARGNPYGYTF.

The chain uses TRBV10-2 and TRBJ2-1; 9 bases are shared with TRBD2. Trimming took 3 bases from V and 5 from J; bases not matched to a gene: 8. The CDR3 runs 16 residues. Germline V gene data show CDR1 as WSHSY and CDR2 as SAAADI. Here the CDR3 DNA reads TGCGCCAGCAGTGATAGTCTAGCGGGATGGGACAATGAGCAGTTCTTC. Its protein is CASSDSLAGWDNEQFF.